One sample yielded the 2 T cell receptor beta chains listed below, sequenced in a study of blood T cell repertoires in COVID-19 (dated by TCRdb to about 2020). Library preparation used the immunoSEQ multiplex PCR assay. TCRdb took over this immuneACCESS table, retaining in-frame rearrangements with V and J assigned. Such tables are incomplete; in checked studies, under half of the missing clones stem from an unresolved V gene, and the remainder is unexplained. In all, the sample holds some 12,000 clones, and under 95% of those were seen once. Of the sample, about an eighth falls within the top ten clones. Sequences were obtained from peripheral blood. The source of these receptors is a man between 65 and 85 years old with active COVID-19.

This chain joins TRBV15 and TRBJ2-7; TRBD2 aligns across 7 bases. Germline V gene data show CDR1 as LNHNV and CDR2 as YYDKDF (reference sequence). The CDR3 is 12 amino acids. V shed 0 bases and J 11 bases; nucleotides not matched to a gene: 4. CDR3 DNA sequence: TGTGCCACCAGCAGAGAGGGGGGGAACGAGTACTTC. Translation gives CATSREGGNEYF.

Worth noting for this clone: An end of the junction does not agree with germline; a read error may underlie this. This sequence joins TRBV7-2 and TRBJ2-1, with 10 nucleotides matching TRBD2. CDR3 size: 13 residues. CDR1 is SGHTA, CDR2 FQGNSA, per germline. The CDR3 DNA follows: TGTGCCAGCAGCTTAGTACAGGGACTAGCGTTTCTCTTC. Translation: CASSLVQGLAFLF.